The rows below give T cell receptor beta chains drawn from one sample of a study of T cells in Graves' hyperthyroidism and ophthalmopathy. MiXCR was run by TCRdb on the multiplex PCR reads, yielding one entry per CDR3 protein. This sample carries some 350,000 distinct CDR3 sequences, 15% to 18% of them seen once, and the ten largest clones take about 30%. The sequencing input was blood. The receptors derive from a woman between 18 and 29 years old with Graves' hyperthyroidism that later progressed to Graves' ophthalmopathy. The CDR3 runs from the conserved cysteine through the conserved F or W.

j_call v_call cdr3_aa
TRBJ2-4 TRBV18 CASSPQVPSVPKNIQYF
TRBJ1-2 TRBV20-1 CSARDDHTDRVGYGYTF
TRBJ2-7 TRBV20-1 CSASSPGLNSYEQYF
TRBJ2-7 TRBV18 CASSRPRDPYEQYF
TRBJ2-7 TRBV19 CASSEQESSYEQYF
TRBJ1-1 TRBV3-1 CASSHASGTGARNTEAFF
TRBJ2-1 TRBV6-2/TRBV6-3 CASSLDRARYNEQFF
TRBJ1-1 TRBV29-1 CSVEGDQRGNTEAFF
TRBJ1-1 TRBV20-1 CSASWGAVSDPTEAFF
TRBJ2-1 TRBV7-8 CASSPSLGGEQFF
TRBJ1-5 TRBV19 CASSIRGVSGSYSNQPQHF
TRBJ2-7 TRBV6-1 CASGERDSSYEQYF
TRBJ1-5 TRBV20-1 CSASPGGIWGNQPQHF
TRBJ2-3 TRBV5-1 CASSLGLAGGGADTQYF
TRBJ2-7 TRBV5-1 CASSLVSAGGPYEQYF
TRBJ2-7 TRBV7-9 CASSRTGGLEQYF
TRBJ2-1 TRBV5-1 CASSLVGEVYNEQFF
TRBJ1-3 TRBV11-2 CASSLGGNTIYF
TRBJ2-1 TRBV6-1 CASSLRSGQGRNEQFF
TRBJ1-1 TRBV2 CASSERTGDTEAFF
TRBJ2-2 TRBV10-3 CAIRDRGPNTGELFF
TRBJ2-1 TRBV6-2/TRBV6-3 CASSYSLRSSGSSSYNEQFF
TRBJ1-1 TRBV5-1 CASSLAQENTEAFF
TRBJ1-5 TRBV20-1 CSASASNQPQHF
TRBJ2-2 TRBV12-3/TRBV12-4 CASSSTAAASTGELFF
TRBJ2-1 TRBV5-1 CASSSRPSGRGSEQFF
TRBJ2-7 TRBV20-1 CSARDHTSGSYEQYF
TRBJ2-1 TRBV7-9 CASSLEPVGQGRNEQFF
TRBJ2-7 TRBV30 CAWTRTASSYEQYF
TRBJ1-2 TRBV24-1 CATSDRDRLGYTF
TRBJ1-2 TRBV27 CASSLQAGAAGYTF
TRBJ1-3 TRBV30 CAWNEGAGNTIYF
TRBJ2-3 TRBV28 CASSLSPWGRTSGRGTDTQYF
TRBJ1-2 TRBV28 CASSFWTGRAPNYGYTF
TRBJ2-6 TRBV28 CASRDSSGANVLTF
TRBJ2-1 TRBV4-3 CASSPLAGEVGNEQFF
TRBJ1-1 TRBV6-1 CASSAAILTEAFF
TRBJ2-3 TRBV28 CASSSPGQREGLHLAGDTQYF
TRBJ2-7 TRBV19 CASSSVPEGAYEQYF
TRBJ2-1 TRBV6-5 CASSYTVEGSYNEQFF
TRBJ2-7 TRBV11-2 CASSTPTTTYEQYF
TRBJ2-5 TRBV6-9 CASSYRGHLAGGPRETQYF
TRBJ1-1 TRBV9 CASSVKDRGNTEAFF
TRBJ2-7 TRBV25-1 CASRLGGVRPYEQYF
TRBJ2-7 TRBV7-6 CASSLADSAGVSPYEQYF
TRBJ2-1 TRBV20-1 CSARSTSIEQFF
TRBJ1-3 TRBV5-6 CASRETGGRNTIYF
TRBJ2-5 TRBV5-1 CASSLVQDQETQYF